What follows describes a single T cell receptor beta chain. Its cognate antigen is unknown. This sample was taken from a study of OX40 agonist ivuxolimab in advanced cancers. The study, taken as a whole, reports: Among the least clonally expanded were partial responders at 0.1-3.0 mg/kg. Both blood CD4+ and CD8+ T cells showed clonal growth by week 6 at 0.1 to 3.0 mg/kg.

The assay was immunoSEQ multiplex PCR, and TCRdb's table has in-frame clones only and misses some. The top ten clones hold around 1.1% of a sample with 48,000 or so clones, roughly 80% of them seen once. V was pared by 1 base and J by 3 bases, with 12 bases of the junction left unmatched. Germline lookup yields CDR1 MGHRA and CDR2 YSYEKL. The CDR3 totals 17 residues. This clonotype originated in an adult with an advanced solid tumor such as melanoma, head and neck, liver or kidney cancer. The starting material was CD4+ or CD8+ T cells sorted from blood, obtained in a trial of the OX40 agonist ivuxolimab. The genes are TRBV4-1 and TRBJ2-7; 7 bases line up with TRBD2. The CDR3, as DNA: TGCGCCAGCAGCCAAGTTCGCTTAAGGCGGGAGTTCTACGAGCAGTACTTC. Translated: CASSQVRLRREFYEQYF.